This TCR beta chain was profiled in a study of shared clonotypes between healthy human individuals. Comments on this clone: Its antigen is undetermined.

Broader study findings: Only a few donors were included, so the genetic and exposure-history diversity represented was limited.

Replicate sorted-subset PCRs were loaded with 150 to 250 ng DNA, tens of thousands of T cell genomes. Method: immunoSEQ multiplex PCR; TCRdb's copy keeps in-frame clones and lacks some. The data show hundreds of thousands of clones, roughly 70% seen once. Germline CDR1 SGDLS, CDR2 YYNGEE. Germline trimming cut 2 bases from V and 6 bases from J; bases unmatched to any gene: 5. The CDR3 is 14 amino acids. The chain uses TRBV9 and TRBJ2-3; 8 bases are shared with TRBD2. Sequences were obtained from memory CD4+ T cells sorted from blood. The sample's subset: CD45RA-negative fraction. The clonotype was recovered from a woman aged 30 to 39 in good health. This CDR3 is CASSVQSGSDTQYF. The CDR3 DNA reads as TGTGCCAGCAGCGTCCAAAGCGGGAGTGATACGCAGTATTTT.